This T cell receptor (beta chain) was obtained from a study of T cells in Graves' hyperthyroidism and ophthalmopathy. Germline CDR1 is MGHRA and CDR2 is YSYEKL. Trimming removed 0 bases at V and 0 bases at J, with 12 bases between. The CDR3 loop spans 17 amino acids. Amplification of TCR beta CDR3 regions used RNA as the template. HTBI primers were the set used in a first-round RT-PCR of the TCR CDR3. TCRdb analysed the multiplex PCR reads with MiXCR anew, one entry per CDR3 protein. The sample lists some 560,000 distinct CDR3 sequences, less than 20% seen once, with 7.3% in the top ten. When ophthalmopathy did not progress within 18 months, Graves' hyperthyroidism was considered stable.

The chain joins TRBV4-1 to TRBJ2-1; D gene ambiguous. The sample taken for sequencing was blood. This clonotype was sampled from a woman in her 30s with Graves' hyperthyroidism. The CDR3: CASSQDNPGSSYNEQFF. The CDR3 DNA follows: TGCGCCAGCAGCCAAGATAATCCGGGTAGCTCCTACAATGAGCAGTTCTTC.